A selection of T cell receptor beta chains follows, all from one sample in a study of blood T cell repertoires in COVID-19. Generated by immunoSEQ multiplex PCR, the TCRdb table keeps only in-frame clones and is missing some. The table includes 150,000 to 190,000 clones, around 87% detected once. The specimen was peripheral blood. Source of these receptors: a woman in her forties with acute or convalescent COVID-19. CDR3s include the opening cysteine and the closing phenylalanine or tryptophan. D genes are given only for firm matches. Size is omitted from some rows. Given values are once, few, many or a class for expanded clones.

v_gene,abundance,d_gene,j_gene,CDR3nt,CDR3aa
TRBV6-5,-,TRBD1,TRBJ1-1,TGTGCCAGCAGACGTAGGGACAGGATGAACACTGAAGCTTTCTTT,CASRRRDRMNTEAFF
TRBV30,once,-,TRBJ2-1,TGTGCCTGGAGTGTACTGACAGCCAAATTACAGCACAATGAGCAGTTCTTC,CAWSVLTAKLQHNEQFF
TRBV6-6,-,TRBD1,TRBJ1-1,TGTGCCAGCACCGACAGGGCGAACACTGAAGCTTTCTTT,CASTDRANTEAFF
TRBV2,-,-,TRBJ1-1,TGTGCCAGCAGTCCAGAGGGCAGCCCGAACACTGAAGCTTTCTTT,CASSPEGSPNTEAFF
TRBV5-1,-,TRBD2,TRBJ2-3,TGCGCCAGCAGCTCACTTCCCGGGACTAGCCGTTTCGATACGCAGTATTTT,CASSSLPGTSRFDTQYF
TRBV6-5,few,TRBD1,TRBJ1-6,TGTGCCAGCAAGAGAACCGGGACAGAAGATTCACCCCTCCACTTT,CASKRTGTEDSPLHF
TRBV6-5,-,TRBD1,TRBJ2-5,TGTGCCAGCAGTAGGGACAGGGCGGAGACCCAGTACTTC,CASSRDRAETQYF
TRBV12-3/TRBV12-4,-,-,TRBJ2-7,TGTGCCAGCAGCAATAGGGGGTTTGGGGAGCAGTACTTC,CASSNRGFGEQYF
TRBV3-1/TRBV3-2,-,TRBD2,TRBJ2-3,TGTGCCAGCACAACTAGCGGGTCGACAGATACGCAGTATTTT,CASTTSGSTDTQYF
TRBV6-1,-,-,TRBJ2-3,TGTGCCAGCAGTGAAGACGGTCGCACAGATACGCAGTATTTT,CASSEDGRTDTQYF
TRBV11-3,-,-,TRBJ2-2,TGTGCCAGCAGCTTATCCGTAGCCGGGGAGCTGTTTTTT,CASSLSVAGELFF
TRBV28,-,-,TRBJ2-7,TGTGCCAGCAGCTTTTATTCCCACGAGCAGTACTTC,CASSFYSHEQYF
TRBV5-4,-,TRBD1,TRBJ2-7,TGTGCCAGCAGCTTGCCTACAGGGGTCGAGCAGTACTTC,CASSLPTGVEQYF
TRBV20-1,-,-,TRBJ1-5,TGCAGTGCTAGTCTCGTGCGCGAACAGCCCCAGCATTTT,CSASLVREQPQHF
TRBV5-1,once,-,TRBJ1-1,TGCGCCAGCAGCTTCGACAGGAACACTGAAGCTTTCTTT,CASSFDRNTEAFF
TRBV6-1,-,-,TRBJ2-6,TGTGCCAGCAGTGAAGCCAACTCTGGGGCCAACGTCCTGACTTTC,CASSEANSGANVLTF
TRBV19,-,TRBD1,TRBJ1-1,TGTGCCAGTAGTATTGGCCTGGGGACAGGGCAAAACACTGAAGCTTTCTTT,CASSIGLGTGQNTEAFF
TRBV6-4,few,-,TRBJ2-2,TGTGCCAGCAGTGCGGCGGACACCGGGGAGCTGTTTTTT,CASSAADTGELFF
TRBV2,-,TRBD1,TRBJ1-2,TGTGCCAGCAGGGGAGACAGGGACTATGGCTACACCTTC,CASRGDRDYGYTF
TRBV19,-,-,TRBJ1-5,TGTGCCAGTAGTATCGACAACAATCAGCCCCAGCATTTT,CASSIDNNQPQHF
TRBV28,once,TRBD1,TRBJ1-2,TGTGCCAGCAGCGGGACAGGGACTAACTATGGCTACACCTTC,CASSGTGTNYGYTF
TRBV12-3/TRBV12-4,-,-,TRBJ1-5,TGTGCCAGCCAGGGTAATCCCAATCAGCCCCAGCATTTT,CASQGNPNQPQHF
TRBV10-3,-,TRBD1,TRBJ2-7,TGTGCCATCAGTGAGTCAGGGGGACAGGGTGAGCACTTC,CAISESGGQGEHF
TRBV28,-,TRBD2,TRBJ2-7,TGTGCCAGCAGTTCTCGGGGAGGGGCGACCTACGAGCAGTACTTC,CASSSRGGATYEQYF
TRBV24-1,-,TRBD2,TRBJ2-1,TGTGCCACCAGTGATAGTGGACTAGCGGGGTTTCGGAATGAGCAGTTCTTC,CATSDSGLAGFRNEQFF
TRBV10-3,-,TRBD2,TRBJ2-3,TGTGCCATCAGTGAGCTGAGGACTAGCGGGATGCGAGATACGCAGTATTTT,CAISELRTSGMRDTQYF
TRBV19,-,TRBD1,TRBJ2-5,TGTGCCAGTAGTATCGGGACAGGGTTGTTCGAGACCCAGTACTTC,CASSIGTGLFETQYF
TRBV9,few,TRBD1,TRBJ2-7,TGTGCCAGCAGTGATGTGGGACAGGGGCAGTATCAGTACTTC,CASSDVGQGQYQYF
TRBV7-9,-,TRBD2,TRBJ2-3,TGTGCCAGCAGACTAGCGGGGGGGCAGCTCACAGATACGCAGTATTTT,CASRLAGGQLTDTQYF
TRBV19,-,-,TRBJ1-4,TGTGCCAGTAGTCTGAGTGTAAAGGAAAAACTGTTTTTT,CASSLSVKEKLFF
TRBV28,-,TRBD1,TRBJ2-7,TGTGCCAGCAGTTCCCGGGACAGCGACCTTCGGCAGTACTTC,CASSSRDSDLRQYF
TRBV27,-,TRBD1,TRBJ1-4,TGTGCCAGCAGTTTGGGACTGGGGACAGGGGATGGTGAAAAACTGTTTTTT,CASSLGLGTGDGEKLFF
TRBV2,-,TRBD2,TRBJ2-3,TGTGCCAGCAGTGAAGAAGCGGGAGTTGTAACAGATACGCAGTATTTT,CASSEEAGVVTDTQYF
TRBV28,-,-,TRBJ2-5,TGTGCCAGCAGTCGAGATAGCCAAGAGACCCAGTACTTC,CASSRDSQETQYF
TRBV3-1/TRBV3-2,-,-,TRBJ1-1,TGTGCCAGCAGCCAAGATCGGGCTGAAGCTTTCTTT,CASSQDRAEAFF
TRBV6-6,-,TRBD2,TRBJ2-1,TGTGCCAGCAGTTCATCCGGGACTAGCGGCTACAATGAGCAGTTCTTC,CASSSSGTSGYNEQFF
TRBV5-1,-,-,TRBJ2-3,TGCGCCAGCAGCTTGGTTGGGGGGTTAGGAGATACGCAGTATTTT,CASSLVGGLGDTQYF
TRBV7-2,-,-,TRBJ1-1,TGTGCCAGCAGCCCATCAGGGGTTGGGGCTTTCTTT,CASSPSGVGAFF
TRBV18,-,TRBD1,TRBJ2-7,TGTGCCAGCTCACCAGTACAGGGGGCCCTATACGAGCAGTACTTC,CASSPVQGALYEQYF
TRBV10-3,once,TRBD1,TRBJ1-6,TGTGCCATCAGTGAGTGGGGGACAGGGGGCTCTTCACCCCTCCACTTT,CAISEWGTGGSSPLHF
TRBV28,-,TRBD1,TRBJ2-7,TGTGCCAGCAGTTTATCCGGTACAGGGGGAAAGTACTTC,CASSLSGTGGKYF
TRBV4-2,-,-,TRBJ1-2,TGTGCCAGCAGCCAAGTTGACGCAGCAGGGGACTATGGCTACACCTTC,CASSQVDAAGDYGYTF
TRBV7-9,-,-,TRBJ2-7,TGTGCCAGCAGCCGGGGTCTGGTTCCCTACGAGCAGTACTTC,CASSRGLVPYEQYF
TRBV28,-,TRBD1,TRBJ2-3,TGTGCCATAAGGACAGGGGGCACAGATACGCAGTATTTT,CAIRTGGTDTQYF
TRBV10-2,-,-,TRBJ2-3,TGCGCCAGCAGTTTATGGCGGGATACGCAGTATTTT,CASSLWRDTQYF
TRBV28,-,TRBD2,TRBJ2-1,TGTGCCAGCAGTTTAGCGGGGGGTTACAATGAGCAGTTCTTC,CASSLAGGYNEQFF
TRBV27,-,-,TRBJ1-5,TGTGCCAGCAGGGCCGGGGGTCAGCCCCAGCATTTT,CASRAGGQPQHF
TRBV27,-,TRBD1,TRBJ1-1,TGTGCCAGCAGCCTAAACCCCGGACAGGGTTTGAACACTGAAGCTTTCTTT,CASSLNPGQGLNTEAFF
TRBV25-1,once,-,TRBJ1-2,TGTGCCAGCAGTGAATCCGACAGGTCGGATGGCTACACCTTC,CASSESDRSDGYTF
TRBV28,once,-,TRBJ2-7,TGTGCCAGCAGTTTGGAGACGGATTCCTACGAGCAGTACTTC,CASSLETDSYEQYF
TRBV10-3,-,-,TRBJ2-7,TGTGCCATCAGTCTAACAGATAACTACGAGCAGTACTTC,CAISLTDNYEQYF
TRBV19,-,-,TRBJ2-7,TGTGCCAGTAGTATGCACGGGCAGTACTTC,CASSMHGQYF
TRBV10-3,-,-,TRBJ2-2,TGTGCCACGCAGTACAGGGACACCGGGGAGCTGTTTTTT,CATQYRDTGELFF
TRBV25-1,once,TRBD1,TRBJ1-2,TGTGCCAGCAGTGCCTCCGGGACAGGGGAGGGCTACACCTTC,CASSASGTGEGYTF
TRBV30,-,TRBD1,TRBJ1-4,TGTGCCGGCTCATCCTCGGGACAGCTGAATGAAAAACTGTTTTTT,CAGSSSGQLNEKLFF
TRBV6-5,-,-,TRBJ1-5,TGTGCCAGCAGTTCTCAGGGATGGCAGCCCCAGCATTTT,CASSSQGWQPQHF